The next 12 T cell receptor beta chains were all read from a single sample in a study of cytomegalovirus exposure and HLA in healthy donors. Researchers ran the PCR with 60 Vbeta and 13 Jbeta primers. Generated by immunoSEQ multiplex PCR, the TCRdb table keeps only in-frame clones and is missing some. The sample lists roughly 150,000 clones; around 73% were seen once. The sample consisted of PBMCs. These receptor sequences come from a male donor in good health and CMV-seronegative.

This sequence joins TRBV7-2 and TRBJ1-2, with 8 bases fitting TRBD1. V dropped 5 bases and J dropped 8; count of bases not matched to a gene: 10. The germline V gene has CDR1 SGHTA and CDR2 FQGNSA. The CDR3 sequence is 14 residues long. The CDR3 bases are TGTGCCAGCAGCCTGGACAGGGCTCAGTTCGGCTACACCTTC. Protein: CASSLDRAQFGYTF.

This clone was counted a single time. The V call is TRBV7-9, the J call TRBJ2-3; 7 bases align to TRBD2. The CDR3 totals 15 residues. The V gene end was trimmed by 3 bases and the J gene end by 3 bases; junction bases not matched to a gene: 6. Germline loops: CDR1 SEHNR, CDR2 FQNEAQ (reference sequence). The CDR3 sequence is CASSLEGGVTDTQYF. DNA for the CDR3: TGTGCCAGCAGCTTGGAGGGAGGGGTGACAGATACGCAGTATTTT.

V gene TRBV25-1 combines with J gene TRBJ2-2, with 10 bases matching TRBD2. Germline trimming cut 7 bases from V and 3 bases from J; bases unmatched to any gene: 8. Germline V gene sequence: CDR1 MGHDK, CDR2 SYGVNS. The CDR3 length is 16 residues. Written as DNA, the CDR3 is TGTGCCAGCAACGGTGGACTAGCGGAGTACACCGGGGAGCTGTTTTTT. It encodes CASNGGLAEYTGELFF.

The CDR3 is CASSRDSSYEQYF. The CDR3 nucleotides read TGTGCCAGCAGCCGAGACAGCTCCTACGAGCAGTACTTC. This chain links TRBV7-2 with TRBJ2-7; a possible D gene is TRBD1 (5 bases). The CDR3 extends over 13 amino acids. V was cut by 5 bases and J by 0 bases, with 8 bases left in between. Germline loops: CDR1 SGHTA, CDR2 FQGNSA.

The V and J genes are TRBV4-3 and TRBJ2-7; TRBD2 matches 8 bases. This CDR3 is 15 amino acids long. V gave up 0 bases and J gave up 3 bases; unmatched junction bases: 4. The germline gives CDR1 LGHNA, CDR2 YSLEER. CDR3 nucleotides: TGCGCCAGCAGCCAAGATAGTAGCGGGATCTACGAGCAGTACTTC. Translated: CASSQDSSGIYEQYF.

With respect to this clone: An end of the junction differs from the germline gene, which may be a read error. This chain uses TRBV7-9 with TRBJ1-2, with TRBD1 identical over 10 bases. The germline gives CDR1 SEHNR, CDR2 FQNEAQ (reference sequence). CDR3 length: 15 amino acids. CDR3 loop: CSSSPRGQGWYGYTF. The DNA of the CDR3 is TGTTCCAGCAGCCCTCGGGGACAGGGGTGGTATGGCTACACCTTC. Together with reference TRBV7-9 and TRBJ1-2, the CDR3 gives the full variable domain: DTGVSQNPRHKITKRGQNVTFRCDPISEHNRLYWYRQTLGQGPEFLTYFQNEAQLEKSRLLSDRFSAERPKGSFSTLEIQRTEQGDSAMYLCSSSPRGQGWYGYTFGSGTRLTVV.

The chain carries TRBV6-5 and TRBJ2-5; D possibly corresponds to TRBD2 (7 bases). This CDR3 spans 14 amino acids. Germline lookup yields CDR1 MNHEY and CDR2 SVGAGI. V gave up 6 bases and J gave up 1 base, with 12 bases separating them. CDR3 DNA: TGTGCCAGCAGACCCGCGGGGGCCCAAGAGACCCAGTACTTC. The encoded protein is CASRPAGAQETQYF.

The chain employs TRBV7-9 and TRBJ2-5; a weak D match, TRBD1 (6 bases). CDR1 and CDR2 (germline): SEHNR, FQNEAQ (reference sequence). The CDR3 totals 15 residues. Trimming cost V 1 base and J 5 bases, with 14 bases left between them. The CDR3 region is CASSLVSRGGETQYF. CDR3 coding DNA: TGTGCCAGCAGCTTAGTTAGCAGGGGTGGGGAGACCCAGTACTTC.

The J gene is TRBJ1-3, the V gene TRBV9, with D maybe TRBD1 (6 bases). Germline CDR1 and CDR2: SGDLS and YYNGEE. CDR3 length: 14 residues. Trimming cost V 4 bases and J 8 bases, with 16 bases left between them. The chain's CDR3 is CASSWDTGGHTIYF. In nucleotides, the CDR3 is TGTGCCAGCAGCTGGGACACGGGCGGTCACACCATATATTTT.

This clone was counted only a few times. For the CDR3, the DNA is TGCAGCGTTTCAAACACTGAAGCTTTCTTT. Its protein product is CSVSNTEAFF. The chain combines TRBV29-1 with TRBJ1-1; no clear D gene. The CDR3 extends over 10 amino acids. The V end was cut by 5 bases, the J end by 2 bases, with 3 bases between. The germline CDR1 and CDR2 sequences are SQVTM and ANQGSEA.

The J gene is TRBJ2-5, the V gene TRBV2; TRBD1 agrees at 8 bases. CDR1 SNHLY and CDR2 FYNNEI come from the germline V gene. The CDR3 sequence is 15 residues long. The junction had 11 bases not matched to a gene; V was cut back by 6 bases and J by 5 bases. The CDR3 is CASRGLQGDGETQYF. CDR3 DNA: TGTGCCAGCAGGGGTTTACAGGGGGACGGGGAGACCCAGTACTTC.

This chain links TRBV7-2 with TRBJ1-1; TRBD1 aligns across 8 bases. Trimming removed 0 bases from V and 5 bases from J; junction bases left unmatched: 5. The length of the CDR3 is 15 residues. Germline V gives CDR1 SGHTA, CDR2 FQGNSA. CDR3 region: CASSLARGRSTEAFF. In DNA form, the CDR3 reads TGTGCCAGCAGCTTAGCCAGGGGGCGTAGTACTGAAGCTTTCTTT.